These 3 T cell receptor beta chains came from one sample sequenced in a study of cytomegalovirus exposure and HLA in healthy donors. PCR amplification relied on 60 Vbeta primers (plus 13 Jbeta primers). The protocol was immunoSEQ multiplex PCR, while the TCRdb copy is restricted to in-frame clones and leaves out a portion. Among approximately 120,000 clones listed, around three quarters were seen once. Sequenced sample: PBMCs. These receptors were collected from a female donor in good health and CMV-seronegative.

The rearrangement uses TRBV2 and TRBJ2-2, with a tentative D call TRBD2 (5 bases). This CDR3 spans 16 amino acids. The germline gives CDR1 SNHLY, CDR2 FYNNEI. The V end lost 2 bases, the J end lost 6 bases, and 16 bases lay between the germline ends. The CDR3 is CASSERLTLAAGELFF. CDR3 nucleotides: TGTGCCAGCAGTGAAAGGCTGACCCTAGCCGCCGGGGAGCTGTTTTTT. The variable domain in full, completed from reference TRBV2 and TRBJ2-2, reads EPEVTQTPSHQVTQMGQEVILRCVPISNHLYFYWYRQILGQKVEFLVSFYNNEISEKSEIFDDQFSVERPDGSNFTLKIRSTKLEDSAMYFCASSERLTLAAGELFFGEGSRLTVL.

This clone is a singleton in its sample. The chain has TRBV7-9 and TRBJ1-6; 8 positions match TRBD1. Looked up from germline, CDR1 is SEHNR and CDR2 is FQNEAQ (reference sequence). The V and J ends lost 5 bases and 10 bases, in that order; junction bases with no gene match: 7. This CDR3 spans 14 amino acids. CDR3 DNA sequence: TGTGCCAGCAGCGGCGGACAGGGCGGATCACCCCTCCACTTT. Translating it yields CASSGGQGGSPLHF.

V usage is TRBV5-1 and J usage is TRBJ2-1, with 7 bases aligning to TRBD2. With V trimmed by 4 bases and J by 6 bases, 10 bases remained unmatched. CDR1 and CDR2 from the germline V gene are SGHRS and YFSETQ. The CDR3 extends over 15 amino acids. CDR3 in DNA: TGCGCCAGCAGCCCCCAGGCTAGCGGCGTCAATGAGCAGTTCTTC. It yields the protein CASSPQASGVNEQFF.